The TCR beta chain under discussion was sequenced for a study of blood T cell repertoires in COVID-19. The overall study: Collection of acute and convalescent COVID-19 samples took place in the United States, Italy and Spain.

The study counted Cohort 3 donors as recovered given two negative PCRs, clearance, or symptom resolution. The CDR3 length is 16 residues. V was clipped by 5 bases and J by 7 bases; unmatched bases: 12. The V gene's germline CDR1 is SGHTA and CDR2 FQGNSA. Per the original data handling: Researchers report that nucleated cell counts were estimated from reference gene primer amplification. The method was immunoSEQ multiplex PCR; TCRdb's version includes in-frame clones alone and lacks a portion of them. The V and J calls and clone size were taken over from that table, and D and trimming were inferred from the DNA. The sample lists a few hundred thousand clones; just over 85% were seen once.

V gene TRBV7-2 combines with J gene TRBJ1-3; 9 nucleotides line up with TRBD1. The TCR originated in a man aged 40-49 years who had recovered from COVID-19. The sequenced sample was PBMCs or T cells enriched from blood (not recorded which). CDR3 sequence reads: CASSPNRDRERNTIYF. DNA of the CDR3: TGTGCCAGCAGCCCCAACAGGGACAGGGAGAGGAACACCATATATTTT.